This T cell receptor (beta chain) stems from a study of regulatory T cells in long-lasting Graves disease. Time point defined: newly diagnosed GD, antithyroid drugs for less than 3 months. Extracted RNA from PBMCs served as the source of the TCR library. This clonotype was detected many times. The antigen is not known. CDR1 is LNHDA, CDR2 SQIVND, per germline (reference sequence). V was pared by 5 bases and J by 6 bases, with 8 bases of the junction left unmatched. There are 15 residues in the CDR3. Arm-PCR with iRepertoire HTBI primers amplified the CDR3 regions for these TCR beta libraries. TCRdb re-called the multiplex PCR reads with MiXCR, one entry per CDR3 protein. Of about 460,000 distinct CDR3 sequences in the sample, around 15% were seen once. Notes on the study in general: TCR diversity was lower in persistent Graves' patients than in newly diagnosed ones. Favored gene segments in persistent disease were TRBV28, TRBJ1-2 and TRBJ2-5.

The sample also formed part of further work on T cells in Graves' hyperthyroidism and ophthalmopathy.

The specimen was peripheral blood mononuclear cells (PBMCs), collected at new diagnosis, from a patient treated with antithyroid drugs. V usage is TRBV19 and J usage is TRBJ1-5, with 9 positions matching TRBD1. This clonotype was obtained from a woman aged 50 to 65 with Graves disease. CDR3 sequence reads: CASSPPGQGVQPQHF. As DNA, the CDR3 is TGTGCCAGTAGTCCCCCGGGACAGGGCGTTCAGCCCCAGCATTTT.